This T cell receptor beta chain derives from a study of blood T cell repertoires in COVID-19. The CDR3 runs 14 residues. The V gene lost 5 bases and the J gene lost 9 bases, with 14 bases spanning the gap. Per the germline V gene, CDR1 is MNHEY and CDR2 is SVGAGI. This clone was picked up one time. Authors' processing steps: Amplification of reference gene primers provided the estimated nucleated cell counts. Here immunoSEQ multiplex PCR was the method, and the copy in TCRdb shows in-frame clones only, minus some. V and J calls and clone size come straight from that table; D and trimming were deduced from the DNA. The data hold about 210,000 clones, with roughly 85% observed a single time.

The specimen sequenced was PBMCs or T cells enriched from blood (not recorded which). This rearrangement joins TRBV6-5 to TRBJ1-6; D might be TRBD1 (5 bases). This TCR came from a man aged 35-49 years who had recovered from COVID-19. CDR3: CASSHQGSTSPLHF. As DNA, the CDR3 is TGTGCCAGCAGTCATCAGGGATCGACTTCACCCCTCCACTTT.